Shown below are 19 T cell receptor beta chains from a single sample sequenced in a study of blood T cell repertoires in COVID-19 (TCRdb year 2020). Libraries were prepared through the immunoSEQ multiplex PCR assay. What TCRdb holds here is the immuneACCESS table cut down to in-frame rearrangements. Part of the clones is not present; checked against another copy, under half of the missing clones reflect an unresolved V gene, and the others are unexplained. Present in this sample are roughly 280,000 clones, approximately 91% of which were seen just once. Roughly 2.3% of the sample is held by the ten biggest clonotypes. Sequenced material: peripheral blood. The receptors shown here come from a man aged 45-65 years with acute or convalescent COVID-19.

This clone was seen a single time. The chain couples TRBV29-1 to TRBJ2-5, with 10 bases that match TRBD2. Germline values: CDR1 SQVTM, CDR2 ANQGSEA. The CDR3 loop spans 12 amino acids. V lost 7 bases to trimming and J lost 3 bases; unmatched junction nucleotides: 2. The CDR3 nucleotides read TGCAGCGCCAGCGGGGGGGAAGAGACCCAGTACTTC. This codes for CSASGGEETQYF.

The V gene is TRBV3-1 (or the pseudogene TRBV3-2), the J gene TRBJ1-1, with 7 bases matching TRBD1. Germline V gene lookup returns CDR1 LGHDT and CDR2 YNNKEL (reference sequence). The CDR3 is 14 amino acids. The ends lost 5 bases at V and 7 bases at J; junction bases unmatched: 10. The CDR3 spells CASSLSGQNFEAFF. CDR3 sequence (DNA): TGTGCCAGCAGCTTGTCGGGACAGAACTTTGAAGCTTTCTTT.

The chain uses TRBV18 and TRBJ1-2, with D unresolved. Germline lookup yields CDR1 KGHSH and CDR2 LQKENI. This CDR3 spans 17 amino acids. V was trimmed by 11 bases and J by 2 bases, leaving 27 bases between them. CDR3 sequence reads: CAAPSRDQAPQNYGYTF. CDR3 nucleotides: TGTGCCGCCCCTTCGAGAGACCAGGCCCCCCAAAACTATGGCTACACCTTC.

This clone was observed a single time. The CDR3 spells CASNPLGQKNYEQYF. CDR3 in DNA: TGTGCCAGCAACCCCCTAGGACAGAAAAACTACGAGCAGTACTTC. This chain joins TRBV27 and TRBJ2-7; D possibly corresponds to TRBD1 (6 bases). Germline CDR1 is MNHEY and CDR2 is SMNVEV (reference sequence). V was clipped by 7 bases and J by 3 bases, with 19 bases between them. This CDR3 is built from 15 residues.

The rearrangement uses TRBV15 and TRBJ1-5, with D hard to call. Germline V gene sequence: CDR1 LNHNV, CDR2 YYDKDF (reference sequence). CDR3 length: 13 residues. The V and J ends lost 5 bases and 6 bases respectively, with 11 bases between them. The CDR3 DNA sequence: TGTGCCACCAGCCTAGGACTTGCTCAGCCCCAGCATTTT. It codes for CATSLGLAQPQHF.

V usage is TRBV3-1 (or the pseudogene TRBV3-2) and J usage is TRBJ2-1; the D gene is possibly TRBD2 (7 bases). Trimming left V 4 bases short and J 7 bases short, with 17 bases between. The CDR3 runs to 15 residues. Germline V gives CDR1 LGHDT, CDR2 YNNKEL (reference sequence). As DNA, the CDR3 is TGTGCCAGCAGCCTCGGTGGAGGGGGGGGAAATGAGCAGTTCTTC. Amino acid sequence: CASSLGGGGGNEQFF.

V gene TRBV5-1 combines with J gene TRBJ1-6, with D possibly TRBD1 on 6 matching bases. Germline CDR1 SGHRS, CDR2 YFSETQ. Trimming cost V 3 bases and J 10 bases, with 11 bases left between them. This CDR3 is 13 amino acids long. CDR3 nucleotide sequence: TGCGCCAGCAGCTGGAACAGGGAATCACCCCTCCACTTT. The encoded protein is CASSWNRESPLHF.

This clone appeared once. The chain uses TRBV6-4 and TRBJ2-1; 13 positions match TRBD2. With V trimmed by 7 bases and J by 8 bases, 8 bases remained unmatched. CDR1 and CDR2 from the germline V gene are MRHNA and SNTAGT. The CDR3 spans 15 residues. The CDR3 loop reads CASTPNGLAGDEQFF. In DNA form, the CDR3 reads TGTGCCAGCACCCCGAATGGACTAGCGGGGGATGAGCAGTTCTTC.

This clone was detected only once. The CDR3 DNA reads as TGCGCCAGCAGCCTCCAGGACGGGATGAACACTGAAGCTTTCTTT. As protein: CASSLQDGMNTEAFF. V gene TRBV5-1 combines with J gene TRBJ1-1, with D unresolved. The V end lost 4 bases, the J end lost 0 bases, and 13 bases lay between the germline ends. Germline lookup yields CDR1 SGHRS and CDR2 YFSETQ. The CDR3 consists of 15 residues.

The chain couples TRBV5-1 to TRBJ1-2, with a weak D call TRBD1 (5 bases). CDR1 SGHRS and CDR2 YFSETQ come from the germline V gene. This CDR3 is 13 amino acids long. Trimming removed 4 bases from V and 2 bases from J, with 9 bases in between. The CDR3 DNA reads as TGCGCCAGCAGCGTAAGGGGAAACTATGGCTACACCTTC. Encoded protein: CASSVRGNYGYTF.

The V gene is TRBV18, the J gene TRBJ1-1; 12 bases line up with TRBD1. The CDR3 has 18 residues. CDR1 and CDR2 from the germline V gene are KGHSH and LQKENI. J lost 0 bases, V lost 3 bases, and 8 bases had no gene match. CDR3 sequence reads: CASSPQPGQGALNTEAFF. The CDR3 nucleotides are TGTGCCAGCTCACCCCAGCCGGGACAGGGGGCTTTGAACACTGAAGCTTTCTTT.

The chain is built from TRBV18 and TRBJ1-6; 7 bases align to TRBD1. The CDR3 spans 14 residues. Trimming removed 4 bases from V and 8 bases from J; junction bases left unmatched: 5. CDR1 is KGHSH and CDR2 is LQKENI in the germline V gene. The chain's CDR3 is CASSRRDSDSPLHF. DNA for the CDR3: TGTGCCAGCTCACGCCGGGACAGCGATTCACCCCTCCACTTT.

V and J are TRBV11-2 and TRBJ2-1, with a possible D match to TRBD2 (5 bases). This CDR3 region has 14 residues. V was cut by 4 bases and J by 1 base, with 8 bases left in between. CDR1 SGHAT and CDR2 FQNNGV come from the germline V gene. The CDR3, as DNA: TGTGCCAGCAGCTCGACTAATTCCTACAATGAGCAGTTCTTC. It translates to CASSSTNSYNEQFF.

The CDR3 is CAYTLDRNTGELFF. CDR3 nucleotides: TGCGCTTACACTTTGGACAGAAACACCGGGGAGCTGTTTTTT. The genes are TRBV10-1 and TRBJ2-2; possible D gene TRBD1, 6 bases. In germline, CDR1 is WNHNN, CDR2 SYGVQD (reference sequence). The CDR3 has 14 amino acids.

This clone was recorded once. CDR3 region: CASSRPQGRETQYF. The CDR3 nucleotides are TGTGCCAGCAGTAGACCCCAAGGGAGGGAGACCCAGTACTTC. The chain joins TRBV6-2 or TRBV6-3 to TRBJ2-5; the D gene is possibly TRBD2 (6 bases). V lost 5 bases and J 5 bases, leaving 15 bases between the germline ends. In germline, CDR1 is MNHEY, CDR2 SVGEGT. The CDR3 is made up of 14 amino acids.

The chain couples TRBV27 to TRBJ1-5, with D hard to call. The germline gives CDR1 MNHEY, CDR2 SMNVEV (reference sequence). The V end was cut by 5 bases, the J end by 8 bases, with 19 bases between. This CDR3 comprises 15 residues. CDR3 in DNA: TGTGCCAGCAGTAAAAAATCAGGCATAGTGGAGCCCCAGCATTTT. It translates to CASSKKSGIVEPQHF.

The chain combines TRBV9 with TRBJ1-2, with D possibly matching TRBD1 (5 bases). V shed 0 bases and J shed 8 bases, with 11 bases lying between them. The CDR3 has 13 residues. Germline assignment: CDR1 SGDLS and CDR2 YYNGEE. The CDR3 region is CASSVADSLGYTF. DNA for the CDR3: TGTGCCAGCAGCGTAGCTGACAGCCTGGGCTACACCTTC.

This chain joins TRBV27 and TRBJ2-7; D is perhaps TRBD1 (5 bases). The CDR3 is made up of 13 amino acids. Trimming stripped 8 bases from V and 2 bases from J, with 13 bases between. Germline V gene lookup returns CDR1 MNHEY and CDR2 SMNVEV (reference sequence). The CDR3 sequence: CASRTYVPYEQYF. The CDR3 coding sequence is TGTGCCAGCCGGACATACGTACCCTACGAGCAGTACTTC.

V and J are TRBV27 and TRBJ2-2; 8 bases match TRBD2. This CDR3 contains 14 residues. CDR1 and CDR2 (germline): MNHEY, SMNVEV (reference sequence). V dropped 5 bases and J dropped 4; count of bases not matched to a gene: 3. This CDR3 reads CASSRLASTGELFF. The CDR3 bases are TGTGCCAGCAGTCGACTAGCGAGCACCGGGGAGCTGTTTTTT.